The present T cell receptor beta chain was sequenced within a study of OX40 agonist ivuxolimab in advanced cancers. The table came from immunoSEQ multiplex PCR; TCRdb's copy has only in-frame clones and leaves some out. Of tens of thousands of clones listed, roughly 88% are singletons. The study sampled blood at baseline, cycle 4 day 1, and cycle 7 day 1. Findings and caveats of the study: By week 6 at 0.1 to 3.0 mg/kg, blood CD4+ and CD8+ T cells had expanded clonally.

This clone was detected a few times. Antigen unknown. Germline V lookup: CDR1 SQVTM, CDR2 ANQGSEA. Trimming removed 6 bases at V and 7 bases at J, with 16 bases between. The CDR3 has 12 amino acids. This receptor was taken from an adult with an advanced solid tumor such as melanoma, head and neck, liver or kidney cancer. The specimen was CD4+ or CD8+ T cells sorted from blood, collected in a trial of the OX40 agonist ivuxolimab. J is TRBJ2-7 and V is TRBV29-1; D ambiguous. CDR3 residues: CSVQEAIEEQYF. For the CDR3, the DNA is TGCAGCGTCCAGGAAGCGATCGAAGAGCAGTACTTC.